Listed here is a single T cell receptor (beta chain). The antigen it binds to is not known. This sample was included in a study of T cells expressing NK-cell markers (dated by TCRdb to between 2020 and 2021). In the study overall: Roughly 8 donors provided sorted CD3+CD56+NKG2C+, CD3+CD56+NKG2C- and CD3+CD56-NKG2C+ T-cell subsets, whose TCR beta-chain repertoires were profiled. Among the eight sequenced donors, only one was HCMV-seronegative, while the other seven were HCMV-seropositive. The eight sequenced donors were randomly selected healthy volunteers, three men and five women. Sequencing of the libraries produced 2 x 150 bp reads on Illumina HiSeq 2000/2500, MiSeq or NextSeq. The study at large found these results: In roughly 6 donors, the dominant CD3+CD56+NKG2C+ clonotypes ranked among the top 10 CD8+ clonotypes, making up roughly 1.0-7.0% of CD8+ T cells. It remained unclear whether the expanded NKG2C-expressing T cell clones were specific for HCMV antigens. Those dominant clonotypes were again the most abundant among CD3+CD56-NKG2C+ cells in a handful of donors, at about 28.3-60.1%.

Its CDR3 holds 13 amino acids, cysteine through phenylalanine. No coding sequence is recorded. According to the germline V gene (reference sequence), CDR1 reads GTSNPN and CDR2 reads SVGIG. To determine HCMV serostatus, a commercial ELISA kit was used to detect HCMV-specific IgG in serum. Peripheral blood mononuclear cells were isolated from blood by Ficoll density gradient centrifugation. The data were produced on an Illumina HiSeq 2000. 5'RACE template switching, by which a universal primer site and unique molecular identifiers were added, was used to make TCR beta cDNA libraries. Synthesis of cDNA was primed from the TCR beta constant segment and was followed by two consecutive PCR amplification steps. The study's own analysis went as follows. MIGEC handled demultiplexing of the reads and grouping by UMI, while MiTCR was used to assemble and quantify clonotypes. To exclude erroneous sequences, any TCR cDNA sequence not supported by at least two reads was discarded. The tcR package was used for downstream repertoire analysis, and clonotypes were matched across fractions by CDR3 nucleotide sequence plus V segment. VDJmatch was used to annotate antigen specificity against VDJdb, with one amino acid substitution in CDR3 allowed. TCRdb reprocessed the reads into one record per CDR3 protein sequence, lacking DNA. Here the V and J calls rest on TCRdb's processing, not on the authors' analysis. The sample's own table lists about 150,000 distinct CDR3 sequences. The ten largest make up 37% of the sample.

This receptor chain uses TRBV30 and TRBJ2-5; the D call from TCRdb, TRBD2, cannot be confirmed without DNA. The clonotype originates from a woman in her 50s in good health. Donor details come from another sample of the same person, matched by shared clones. Sequences were obtained from blood T cells: a sorted CD56 or NKG2C T cell subset, CD4+ or CD8+ T cells, or bulk PBMC T cells (not recorded which). CDR3 reads: CAWSTGGQETQYF.